A single sample is the source of the 10 T cell receptor beta chains below, sequenced in a study of glioma-infiltrating T cells (dated by TCRdb to the mid-2010s). Sequencing was performed on an Illumina MiSeq. The iRepertoire nested amplicon-rescue multiplex PCR (arm-PCR) platform was used to amplify TCR alpha and beta CDR3 regions from RNA. Using fastp at Q25 and MiXCR, TCRdb reprocessed the public reads and kept productive beta chains. Rows with one shared CDR3 protein collapse into an entry with the most common genes and DNA. A total of some 180,000 distinct CDR3 sequences appear in this sample, around 32% of them only once. The ten top clones hold 20% of the sample. Source material: glioma tissue, nonneoplastic brain tissue, or PBMCs (not recorded which). The receptors here all came from a human donor with low-grade glioma or glioblastoma, undergoing nonglioma brain surgery, or in good health (not recorded which).

This clonotype was detected a few times. The J gene is TRBJ1-1, the V gene TRBV30, with unresolved D. Germline V CDR1 and CDR2: GTSNPN, SVGIG (reference sequence). V lost 3 bases and J lost 6, with 20 bases in between. The CDR3 is 15 amino acids. CDR3 loop: CAWRPPPEGRPEAFF. CDR3 sequence (DNA): TGTGCCTGGAGACCCCCTCCCGAGGGAAGACCTGAAGCTTTCTTT. Full variable domain (rest looked up from reference TRBV30 and TRBJ1-1): SQTIHQWPATLVQPVGSPLSLECTVEGTSNPNLYWYRQAAGRGLQLLFYSVGIGQISSEVPQNLSASRPQDRQFILSSKKLLLSDSGFYLCAWRPPPEGRPEAFFGQGTRLTVV.

The table lists this clonotype with many counts. The chain recombines TRBV4-3 with TRBJ2-5, with a possible D match to TRBD1 (5 bases). Germline loops: CDR1 LGHNA, CDR2 YSLEER. The CDR3 runs to 15 residues. The V and J ends lost 5 bases and 5 bases respectively, with 18 bases between them. The CDR3 DNA follows: TGCGCCAGCAGCGAAGGGGTCCAGCGAAGGGAGACCCAGTACTTC. Translation: CASSEGVQRRETQYF.

The sample holds many counts of this clonotype. The J gene is TRBJ2-3, the V gene TRBV20-1; 9 bases are shared with TRBD2. J was trimmed by 3 bases and V by 1 base; bases with no gene match: 8. This CDR3 has 16 amino acids. Germline CDR1 is DFQATT and CDR2 is SNEGSKA (reference sequence). CDR3 nucleotide sequence: TGCAGTGCTAGAGGAGTCGGGACTAGCAGGACAGATACGCAGTATTTT. Amino acid sequence: CSARGVGTSRTDTQYF.

Points on this clonotype: Since a much larger clone is just one base distant, this may be a read error. The J gene is TRBJ1-6, the V gene TRBV3-1, with a weak D call TRBD1 (5 bases). Germline V lookup: CDR1 LGHDT, CDR2 YNNKEL (reference sequence). This CDR3 is 15 amino acids long. The CDR3 sequence: CACSQGAGIDSPLHF. The CDR3 DNA reads TGTGCCTGCAGCCAAGGGGCAGGGATAGATTCACCCCTCCACTTT.

This clonotype has ten or more counts. The V call is TRBV10-3, the J call TRBJ2-7; 10 bases map to TRBD1. This CDR3 region has 16 residues. V dropped 4 bases and J dropped 0; count of bases not matched to a gene: 6. Germline CDR1 reads ENHRY; CDR2 reads SYGVKD. The CDR3: CAISGTGTGASYEQYF. Written as DNA, the CDR3 is TGTGCCATCAGTGGGACCGGGACAGGGGCCTCCTACGAGCAGTACTTC.

The chain has TRBV29-1 and TRBJ2-5, with 7 bases aligning to TRBD1. The CDR3 spans 15 residues. The junction had 9 bases not matched to a gene; V was cut back by 0 bases and J by 5 bases. Germline CDR1 SQVTM, CDR2 ANQGSEA. CDR3 residues: CSVEEAGGIWETQYF. The CDR3, as DNA: TGCAGCGTTGAAGAAGCAGGGGGTATTTGGGAGACCCAGTACTTC.

This clonotype was found a few times. The rearrangement links TRBV11-1 to TRBJ2-4; 8 bases line up with TRBD2. V trimming: 5 bases; J trimming: 8 bases; junction bases outside the gene matches: 8. The CDR3 is made up of 14 amino acids. Germline CDR1 SGHAT, CDR2 FQDESV (reference sequence). The CDR3 protein is CASSRGGYRDIQYF. The CDR3 DNA follows: TGTGCCAGCAGCCGGGGGGGGTACAGAGACATTCAGTACTTC.

This clonotype has a count of ten or more. V and J are TRBV6-1 and TRBJ2-3; 8 nucleotides align to TRBD2. The CDR3 loop spans 15 amino acids. Germline V CDR1 and CDR2: MNHNS, SASEGT. V lost 2 bases to trimming and J lost 0 bases; unmatched junction nucleotides: 1. This CDR3 is CASSELAGSTDTQYF. The CDR3 nucleotides read TGTGCCAGCAGTGAACTAGCGGGTAGCACAGATACGCAGTATTTT.

This clonotype was seen ten or more times. The chain joins TRBV7-2 to TRBJ2-7; D ambiguous. CDR1 is SGHTA and CDR2 is FQGNSA in the germline V gene. The CDR3 loop spans 16 amino acids. Trimming shortened V by 3 bases and J by 3 bases, and 18 bases separated the two germline ends. Here the CDR3 DNA reads TGTGCCAGCAGCTTGGGCCCCGGTGGGATCAACTACGAGCAGTACTTC. Translation: CASSLGPGGINYEQYF.

This clonotype was counted many times. The chain has TRBV28 and TRBJ2-2; no reliable D call. V dropped 4 bases and J dropped 3 bases, with 12 bases sitting between them. Looked up from germline, CDR1 is MDHEN and CDR2 is SYDVKM. This CDR3 comprises 15 residues. Written as DNA, the CDR3 is TGTGCCAGCAGTTCTCTTCTATCATACACCGGGGAGCTGTTTTTT. It yields the protein CASSSLLSYTGELFF.